This TCR beta chain was found in a study of T cell repertoires in cytomegalovirus infection (dated by TCRdb to the late 2010s). Study-level background: The HLA type of each donor mattered for the analysis, because public TCR beta signatures pointed to carriage of CMV infection along with the matching HLA type.

This clonotype was seen at least ten times. Its antigen target is currently unknown. Base qualities are not at hand, and no much larger clone is one base apart. Overall study outcomes, separate from this receptor: The ex vivo response was dominated by HLA-C-restricted CMV-specific TCR beta clonotypes, which also provided the single most frequent clonotype in two of eight donors. In both this cohort and an independent roughly 350-donor cohort, the cumulative frequency of public TCR beta family members distinguished carriers of CMV infection plus the relevant HLA type.

V trim: 5 bases; J trim: 10 bases; unmatched bases: 10. Reading the germline V gene gives CDR1 SGHTA and CDR2 FQGNSA. The CDR3 runs 13 amino acids, cysteine and phenylalanine included. Kept here is only the CDR3 DNA, which spans 39 bases and is read in frame from base 1. Sequencing took place on an Illumina HiSeq 1500. TCRdb reprocessing: public reads trimmed at Q25 with fastp, clones called with MiXCR, in-frame beta chains kept. For every CDR3 protein sequence, its rows merge into one entry that carries the most common genes and DNA. This sample lists under 300,000 distinct CDR3 sequences; about 15% were detected once. The biggest ten clones account for approximately 51% of the sample.

The receptor comes from a human donor in good health (CMV status not recorded). Some clones in this sample may be carry-over from other donors' samples. The rearrangement joined TRBV7-2 to TRBJ1-2, with 7 middle bases fitting TRBD1. Sample: CD8+ T cells from PBMCs. The CDR3 region has the sequence CASSLGQALDYTF. The sequence in DNA is TGTGCCAGCAGCCTAGGACAGGCCCTTGACTACACCTTC.